The subject of this entry is one T cell receptor (beta chain). Its cognate antigen is unknown. This record belongs to a study of OX40 agonist ivuxolimab in advanced cancers. Blood draws occurred at baseline, cycle 4 day 1, and cycle 7 day 1. Notes on the study in general: Averaged across samples, CD8+ T cells carried more expanded clones than CD4+ did.

Some clones are missing from TCRdb's copy, which holds only in-frame ones; the method was immunoSEQ multiplex PCR. This sample has over 75,000 clones, with just over 90% found just once. This TCR was sampled from an adult with an advanced solid tumor such as melanoma, head and neck, liver or kidney cancer. Sequences were derived from CD4+ or CD8+ T cells sorted from blood, sampled in a trial of the OX40 agonist ivuxolimab.

The CDR3 protein is CSAGTGGRLAGRPGQFF. The CDR3 DNA reads as TGCAGCGCCGGGACAGGGGGCCGGCTAGCGGGGCGCCCTGGGCAGTTCTTC. The genes are TRBV29-1 and TRBJ2-1; TRBD1 aligns across 12 bases. The CDR3 sequence is 17 residues long. After removal of 7 bases from V and 12 bases from J, the junction contained 22 bases not matched to a gene. Per the germline V gene, CDR1 is SQVTM and CDR2 is ANQGSEA.